This T cell receptor beta chain originates from a study of T-cell memory formation after mild COVID-19. Germline CDR1 reads SGHTA; CDR2 reads FQGNSA. V was cut by 4 bases and J by 1 base, with 14 bases left in between. The CDR3 has 15 residues. TCRdb redid the calling of the 5' RACE reads with MiXCR, one entry per CDR3 protein. The top ten clones hold just over 8% of a sample with hundreds of thousands of distinct CDR3 sequences, roughly a sixth of them seen once. The clonotype originates from an adult woman who had mild COVID-19 (a few samples of this study predate the infection). Cell type and time point are not known. The sequenced material came from PBMCs or a T cell subset sorted from them (not recorded which). The rearrangement links TRBV7-2 to TRBJ2-7, with D perhaps TRBD1 or TRBD2 (5 bases each). CDR3 sequence (DNA): TGTGCCAGCAGCTCCGGGGCGTTTTCATCCTACGAGCAGTACTTC. Amino acids: CASSSGAFSSYEQYF.